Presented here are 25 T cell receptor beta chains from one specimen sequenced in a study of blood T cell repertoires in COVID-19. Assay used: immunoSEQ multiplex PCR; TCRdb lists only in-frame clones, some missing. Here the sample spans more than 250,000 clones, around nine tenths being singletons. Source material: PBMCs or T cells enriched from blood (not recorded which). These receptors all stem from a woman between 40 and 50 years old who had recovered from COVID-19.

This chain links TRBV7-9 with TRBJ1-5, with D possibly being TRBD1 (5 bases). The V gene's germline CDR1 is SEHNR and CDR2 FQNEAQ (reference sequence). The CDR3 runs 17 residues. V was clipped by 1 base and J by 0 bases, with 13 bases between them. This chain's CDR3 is CASSLVGSRDSNQPQHF. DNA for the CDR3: TGTGCCAGCAGCTTAGTCGGATCCAGGGATAGCAATCAGCCCCAGCATTTT.

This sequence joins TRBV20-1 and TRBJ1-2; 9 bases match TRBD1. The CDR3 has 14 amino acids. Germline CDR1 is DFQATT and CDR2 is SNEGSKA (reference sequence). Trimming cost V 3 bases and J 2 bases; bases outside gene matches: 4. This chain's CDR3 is CSASHGTGNYGYTF. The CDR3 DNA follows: TGCAGTGCTAGTCACGGGACAGGGAACTATGGCTACACCTTC.

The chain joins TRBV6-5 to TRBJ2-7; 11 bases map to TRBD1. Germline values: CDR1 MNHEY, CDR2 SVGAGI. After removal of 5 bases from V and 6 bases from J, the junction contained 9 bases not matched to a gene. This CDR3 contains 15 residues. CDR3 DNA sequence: TGTGCCAGCAGTCCTGGGACAGGGGGGACGTCCGAGCAGTACTTC. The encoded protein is CASSPGTGGTSEQYF.

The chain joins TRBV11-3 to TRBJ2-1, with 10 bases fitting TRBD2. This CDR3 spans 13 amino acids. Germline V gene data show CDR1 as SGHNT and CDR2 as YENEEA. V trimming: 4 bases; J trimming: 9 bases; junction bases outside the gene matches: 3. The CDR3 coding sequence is TGTGCCAGCAGCTCACTAGCGGGATCTGAGCAGTTCTTC. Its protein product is CASSSLAGSEQFF.

CDR3 protein: CASSHLGQGQETQYF. CDR3 nucleotide sequence: TGTGCCAGCAGCCACCTAGGACAGGGTCAAGAGACCCAGTACTTC. The chain combines TRBV4-2 with TRBJ2-5; TRBD1 matches at 8 bases. V was clipped by 3 bases and J by 2 bases; unmatched bases: 5. This CDR3 region has 15 residues. CDR1 is LGHNA, CDR2 YNFKEQ, per germline.

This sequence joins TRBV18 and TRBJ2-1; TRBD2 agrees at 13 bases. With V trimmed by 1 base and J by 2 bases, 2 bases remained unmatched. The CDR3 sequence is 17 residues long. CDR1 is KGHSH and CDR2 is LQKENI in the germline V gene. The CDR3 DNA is TGTGCCAGCTCACCACTGGGACTAGCGGGAACCTACAATGAGCAGTTCTTC. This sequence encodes CASSPLGLAGTYNEQFF.

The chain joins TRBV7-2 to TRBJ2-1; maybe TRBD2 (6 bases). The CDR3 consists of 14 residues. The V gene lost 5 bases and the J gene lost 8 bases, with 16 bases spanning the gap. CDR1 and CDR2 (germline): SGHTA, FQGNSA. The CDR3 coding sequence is TGTGCCAGCAGCAGTAGCGGACCCTGGGATGAGCAGTTCTTC. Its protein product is CASSSSGPWDEQFF.

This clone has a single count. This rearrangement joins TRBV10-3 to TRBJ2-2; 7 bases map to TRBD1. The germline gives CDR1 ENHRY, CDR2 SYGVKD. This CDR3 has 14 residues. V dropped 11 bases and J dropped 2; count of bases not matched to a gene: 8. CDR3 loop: CAARDSSNTGELFF. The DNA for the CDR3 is TGTGCCGCCCGGGACAGCTCTAACACCGGGGAGCTGTTTTTT.

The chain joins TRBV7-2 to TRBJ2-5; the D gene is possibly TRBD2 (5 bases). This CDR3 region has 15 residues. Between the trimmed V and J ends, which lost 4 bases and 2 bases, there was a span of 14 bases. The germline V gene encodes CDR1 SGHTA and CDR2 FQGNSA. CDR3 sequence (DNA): TGTGCCAGCAGCTCCCAGGCAGGACTTCAAGAGACCCAGTACTTC. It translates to CASSSQAGLQETQYF.

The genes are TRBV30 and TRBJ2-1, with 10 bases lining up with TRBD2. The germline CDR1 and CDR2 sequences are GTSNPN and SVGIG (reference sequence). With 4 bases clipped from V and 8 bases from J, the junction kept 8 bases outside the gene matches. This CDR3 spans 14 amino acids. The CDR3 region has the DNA TGTGCCTGGAAAAAAAGCGGGAGGGTGGATGAGCAGTTCTTC. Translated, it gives CAWKKSGRVDEQFF.

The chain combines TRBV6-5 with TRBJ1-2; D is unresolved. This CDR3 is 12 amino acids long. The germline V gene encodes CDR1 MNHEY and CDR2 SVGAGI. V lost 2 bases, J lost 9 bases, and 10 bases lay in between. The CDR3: CASSYPRGSYTF. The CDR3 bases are TGTGCCAGCAGTTACCCCCGAGGGAGCTACACCTTC.

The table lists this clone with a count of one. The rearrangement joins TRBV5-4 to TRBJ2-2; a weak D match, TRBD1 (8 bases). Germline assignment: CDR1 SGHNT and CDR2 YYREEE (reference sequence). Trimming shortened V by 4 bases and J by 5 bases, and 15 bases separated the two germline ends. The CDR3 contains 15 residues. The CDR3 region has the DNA TGTGCCAGCAGCAGAACAGGGGGGGGGACCGGGGAGCTGTTTTTT. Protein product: CASSRTGGGTGELFF.

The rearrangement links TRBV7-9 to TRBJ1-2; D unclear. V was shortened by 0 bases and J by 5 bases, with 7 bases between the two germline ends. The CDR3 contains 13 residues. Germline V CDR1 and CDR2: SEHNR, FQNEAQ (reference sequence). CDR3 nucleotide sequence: TGTGCCAGCAGCTTAGCACCGAGATATGGCTACACCTTC. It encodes CASSLAPRYGYTF.

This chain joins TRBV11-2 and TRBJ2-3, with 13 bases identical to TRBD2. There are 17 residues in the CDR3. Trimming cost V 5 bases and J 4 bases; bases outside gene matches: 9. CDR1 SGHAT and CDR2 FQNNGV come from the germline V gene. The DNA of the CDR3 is TGTGCCAGCAGCCCCGGACTAGCGGGAGTATCCCCAGATACGCAGTATTTT. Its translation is CASSPGLAGVSPDTQYF.

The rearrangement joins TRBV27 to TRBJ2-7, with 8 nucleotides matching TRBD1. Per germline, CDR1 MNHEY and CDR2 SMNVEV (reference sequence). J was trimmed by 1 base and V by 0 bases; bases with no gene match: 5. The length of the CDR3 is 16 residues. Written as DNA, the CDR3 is TGTGCCAGCAGTTTATCGCCCAGGGGGCTATCCTACGAGCAGTACTTC. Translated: CASSLSPRGLSYEQYF.

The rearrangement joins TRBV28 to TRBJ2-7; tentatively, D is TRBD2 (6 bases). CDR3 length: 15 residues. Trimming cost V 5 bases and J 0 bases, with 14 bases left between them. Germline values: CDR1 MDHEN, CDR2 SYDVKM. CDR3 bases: TGTGCCAGCAGTGGCTTGGCGGGGAGCTCCTACGAGCAGTACTTC. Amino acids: CASSGLAGSSYEQYF.

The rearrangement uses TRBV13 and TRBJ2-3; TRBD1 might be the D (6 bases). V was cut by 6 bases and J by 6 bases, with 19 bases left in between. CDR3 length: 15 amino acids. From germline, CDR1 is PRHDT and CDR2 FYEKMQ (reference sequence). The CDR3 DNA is TGTGCCAGCAGGCAGGGGCTGGTCGCGGCGGATACGCAGTATTTT. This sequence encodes CASRQGLVAADTQYF.

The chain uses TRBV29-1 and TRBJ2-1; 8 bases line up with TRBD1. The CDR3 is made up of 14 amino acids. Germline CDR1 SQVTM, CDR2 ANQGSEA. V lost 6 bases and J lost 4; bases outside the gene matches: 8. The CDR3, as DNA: TGCAGCGTCAAGGGACAGGTCTCTTACAATGAGCAGTTCTTC. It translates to CSVKGQVSYNEQFF.

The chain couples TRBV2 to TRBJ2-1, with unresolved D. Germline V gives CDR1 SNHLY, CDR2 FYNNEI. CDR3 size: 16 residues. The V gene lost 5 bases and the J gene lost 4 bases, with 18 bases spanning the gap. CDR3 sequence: CASSPYPLSWYNEQFF. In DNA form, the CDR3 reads TGTGCCAGCAGTCCTTATCCCCTCAGTTGGTACAATGAGCAGTTCTTC.

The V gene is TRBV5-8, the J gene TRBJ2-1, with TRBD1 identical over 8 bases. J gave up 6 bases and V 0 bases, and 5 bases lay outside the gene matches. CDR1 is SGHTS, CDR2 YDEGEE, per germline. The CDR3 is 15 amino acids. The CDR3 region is CASSLDRGFFNEQFF. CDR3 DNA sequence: TGTGCCAGCAGCTTGGACAGGGGGTTTTTCAATGAGCAGTTCTTC.

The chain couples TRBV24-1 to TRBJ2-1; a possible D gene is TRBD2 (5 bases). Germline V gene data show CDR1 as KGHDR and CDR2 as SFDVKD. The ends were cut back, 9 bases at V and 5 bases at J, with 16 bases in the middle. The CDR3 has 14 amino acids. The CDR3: CATGGRGSHNEQFF. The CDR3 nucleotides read TGTGCCACCGGTGGTCGGGGTTCGCACAATGAGCAGTTCTTC.

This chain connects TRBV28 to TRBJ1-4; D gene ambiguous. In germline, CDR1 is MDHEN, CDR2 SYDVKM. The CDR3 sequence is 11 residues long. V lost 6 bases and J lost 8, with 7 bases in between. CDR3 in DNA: TGTGCCAGCAGCGGAGTGGAAAAACTGTTTTTT. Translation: CASSGVEKLFF.

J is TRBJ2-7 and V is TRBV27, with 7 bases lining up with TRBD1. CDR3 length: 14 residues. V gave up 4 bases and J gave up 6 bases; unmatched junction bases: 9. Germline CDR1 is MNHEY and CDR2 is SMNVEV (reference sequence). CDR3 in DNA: TGTGCCAGCAGTTCGAGGCGCGCAGGGGGCGAGCAGTACTTC. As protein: CASSSRRAGGEQYF.

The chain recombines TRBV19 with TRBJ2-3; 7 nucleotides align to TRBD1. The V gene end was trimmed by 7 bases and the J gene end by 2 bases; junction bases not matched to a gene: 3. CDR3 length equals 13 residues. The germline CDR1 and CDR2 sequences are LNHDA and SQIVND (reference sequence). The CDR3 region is CASKTGTTDTQYF. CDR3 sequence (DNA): TGTGCCAGTAAGACAGGGACCACAGATACGCAGTATTTT.

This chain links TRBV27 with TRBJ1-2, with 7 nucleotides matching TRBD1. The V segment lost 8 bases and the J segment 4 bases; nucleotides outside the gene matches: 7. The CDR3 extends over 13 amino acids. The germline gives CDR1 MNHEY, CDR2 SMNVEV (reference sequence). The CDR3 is CASGIQGGYGYTF. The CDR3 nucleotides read TGTGCCAGCGGCATCCAGGGGGGCTATGGCTACACCTTC.